This TCR beta chain was recorded in a study of identifying expanded T cells in peripheral blood. Study findings and constraints: Technical replicates showed approximately 1.2 changed clones; roughly two weeks around 15; four weeks 19. Roughly two-week clone count variance significantly increased as total template count grew.

Trimming took off 4 bases at V and 2 bases at J, with 21 bases between the two ends. Germline V lookup: CDR1 SGHRS, CDR2 YFSETQ. The CDR3 is 17 amino acids. Remarks on this clone: The antigen is undetermined.

No infections or other immune events were documented during collection. This table comes from immunoSEQ multiplex PCR, and its TCRdb copy is limited to in-frame clones, with some not included. This sample has under 150,000 clones; 86% occur once, and the top ten carry around 8.4%. Sequencing used blood. The chain uses TRBV5-1 and TRBJ2-5, with D possibly TRBD2 on 6 matching bases. The sequence was collected from a person between 18 and 75 years old in good health. This CDR3 reads CASSPGVGGAVQETQYF. In DNA form, the CDR3 reads TGCGCCAGCAGCCCGGGGGTGGGTGGCGCCGTTCAAGAGACCCAGTACTTC.